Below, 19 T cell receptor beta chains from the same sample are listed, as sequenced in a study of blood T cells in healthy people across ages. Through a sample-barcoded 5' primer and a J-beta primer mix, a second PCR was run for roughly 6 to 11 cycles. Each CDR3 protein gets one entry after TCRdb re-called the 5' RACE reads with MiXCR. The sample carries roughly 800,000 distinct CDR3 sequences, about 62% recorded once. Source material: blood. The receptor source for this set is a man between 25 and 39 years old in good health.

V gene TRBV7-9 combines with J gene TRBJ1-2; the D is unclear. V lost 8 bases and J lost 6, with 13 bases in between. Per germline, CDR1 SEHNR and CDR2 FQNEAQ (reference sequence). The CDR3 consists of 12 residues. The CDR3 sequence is CASGRVGDGYTF. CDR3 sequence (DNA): TGTGCCAGCGGAAGGGTAGGCGATGGCTACACCTTC.

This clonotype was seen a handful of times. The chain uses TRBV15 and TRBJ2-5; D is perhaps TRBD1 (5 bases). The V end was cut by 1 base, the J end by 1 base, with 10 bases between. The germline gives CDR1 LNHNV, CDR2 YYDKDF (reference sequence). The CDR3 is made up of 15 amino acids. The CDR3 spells CATSRVQGLQETQYF. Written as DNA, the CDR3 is TGTGCCACCAGCAGAGTGCAGGGCCTCCAAGAGACCCAGTACTTC.

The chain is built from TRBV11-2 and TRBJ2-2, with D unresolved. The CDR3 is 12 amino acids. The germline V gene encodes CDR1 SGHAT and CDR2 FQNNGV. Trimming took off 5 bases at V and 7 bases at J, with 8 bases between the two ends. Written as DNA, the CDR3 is TGTGCCAGCAGCCCCTTAGGCGGGGAGCTGTTTTTT. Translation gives CASSPLGGELFF.

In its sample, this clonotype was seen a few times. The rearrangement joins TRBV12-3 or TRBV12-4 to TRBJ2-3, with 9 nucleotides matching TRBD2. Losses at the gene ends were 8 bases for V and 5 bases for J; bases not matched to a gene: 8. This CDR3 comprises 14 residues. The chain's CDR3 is CASHCGGGGDTQYF. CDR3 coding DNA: TGTGCCAGCCATTGCGGGGGGGGAGGAGATACGCAGTATTTT.

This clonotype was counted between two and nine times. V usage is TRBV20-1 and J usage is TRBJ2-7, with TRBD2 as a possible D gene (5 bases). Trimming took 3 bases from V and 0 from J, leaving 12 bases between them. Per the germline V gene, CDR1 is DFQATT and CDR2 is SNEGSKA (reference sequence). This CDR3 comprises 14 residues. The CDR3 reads CSARGLGNSYEQYF. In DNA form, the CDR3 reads TGCAGTGCTAGGGGTCTCGGGAACTCCTACGAGCAGTACTTC.

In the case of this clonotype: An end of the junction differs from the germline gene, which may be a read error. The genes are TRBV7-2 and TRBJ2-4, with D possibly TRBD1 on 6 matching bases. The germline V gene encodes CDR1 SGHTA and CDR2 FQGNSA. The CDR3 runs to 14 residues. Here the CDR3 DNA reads TGTGCCAGCGGCTTAGAGGGACACTATACGAAGCAGTACTTC. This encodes CASGLEGHYTKQYF. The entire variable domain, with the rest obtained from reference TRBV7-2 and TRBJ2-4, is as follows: GAGVSQSPSNKVTEKGKDVELRCDPISGHTALYWYRQSLGQGLEFLIYFQGNSAPDKSGLPSDRFSAERTGGSVSTLTIQRTQQEDSAVYLCASGLEGHYTKQYFGAGTRLSVL.

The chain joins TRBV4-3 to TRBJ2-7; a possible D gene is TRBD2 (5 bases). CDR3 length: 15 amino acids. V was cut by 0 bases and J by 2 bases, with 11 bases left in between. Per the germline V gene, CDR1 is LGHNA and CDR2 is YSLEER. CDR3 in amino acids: CASSQEVEDPYEQYF. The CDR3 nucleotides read TGCGCCAGCAGCCAAGAGGTGGAGGACCCCTACGAGCAGTACTTC.

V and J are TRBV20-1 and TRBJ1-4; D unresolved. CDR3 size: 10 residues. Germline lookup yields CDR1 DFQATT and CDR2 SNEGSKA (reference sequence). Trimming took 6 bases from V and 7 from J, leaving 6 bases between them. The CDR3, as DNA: TGCAGTGCCCGAACTGAAAAACTGTTTTTT. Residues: CSARTEKLFF.

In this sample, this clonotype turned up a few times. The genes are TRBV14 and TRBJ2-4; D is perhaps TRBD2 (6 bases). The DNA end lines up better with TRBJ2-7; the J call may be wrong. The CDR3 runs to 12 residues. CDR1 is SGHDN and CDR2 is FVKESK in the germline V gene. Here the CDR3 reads CASSQGSGEQYF. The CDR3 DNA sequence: TGTGCCAGCAGCCAGGGTAGCGGCGAGCAGTACTTC.

In DNA form, the CDR3 reads TGCAGTGCTGGAGGGACTAGCGAGTACAATGAGCAGTTCTTC. The encoded protein is CSAGGTSEYNEQFF. This chain links TRBV20-1 with TRBJ2-1, with 10 bases matching TRBD2. Germline V gene lookup returns CDR1 DFQATT and CDR2 SNEGSKA (reference sequence). V dropped 5 bases and J dropped 4; count of bases not matched to a gene: 5. The CDR3 loop spans 14 amino acids.

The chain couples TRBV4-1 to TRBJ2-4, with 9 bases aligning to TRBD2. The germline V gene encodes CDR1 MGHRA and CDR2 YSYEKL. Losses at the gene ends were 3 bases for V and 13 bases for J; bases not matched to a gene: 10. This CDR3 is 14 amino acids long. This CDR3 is CASSQGLASNEQYF. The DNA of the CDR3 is TGCGCCAGCAGCCAGGGACTAGCCTCCAATGAGCAGTACTTC.

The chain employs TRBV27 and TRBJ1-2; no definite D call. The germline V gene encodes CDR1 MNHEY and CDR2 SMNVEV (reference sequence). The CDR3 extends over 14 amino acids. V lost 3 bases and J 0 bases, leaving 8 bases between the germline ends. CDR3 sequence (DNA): TGTGCCAGCAGTTTCAGCCAGTCTAACTATGGCTACACCTTC. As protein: CASSFSQSNYGYTF.

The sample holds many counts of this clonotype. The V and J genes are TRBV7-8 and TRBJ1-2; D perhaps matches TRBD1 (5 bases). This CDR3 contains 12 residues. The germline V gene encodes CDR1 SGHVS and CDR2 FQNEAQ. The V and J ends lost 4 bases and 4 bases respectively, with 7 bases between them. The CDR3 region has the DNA TGTGCCAGCAGCTCCGACAGCTATGGCTACACCTTC. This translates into CASSSDSYGYTF.

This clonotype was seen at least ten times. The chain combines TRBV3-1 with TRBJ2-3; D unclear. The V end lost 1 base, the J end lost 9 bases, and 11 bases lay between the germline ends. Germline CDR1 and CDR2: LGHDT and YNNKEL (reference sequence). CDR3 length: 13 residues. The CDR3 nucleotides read TGTGCCAGCAGCCAAGTCCCCACTGGCACGCAGTATTTT. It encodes CASSQVPTGTQYF.

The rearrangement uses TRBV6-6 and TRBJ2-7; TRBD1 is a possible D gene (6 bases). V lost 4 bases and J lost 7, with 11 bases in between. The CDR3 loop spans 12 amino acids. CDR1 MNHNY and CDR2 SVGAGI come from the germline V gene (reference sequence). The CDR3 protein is CASSSPGQEQYF. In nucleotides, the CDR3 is TGTGCCAGCAGTTCACCAGGACAGGAGCAGTACTTC.

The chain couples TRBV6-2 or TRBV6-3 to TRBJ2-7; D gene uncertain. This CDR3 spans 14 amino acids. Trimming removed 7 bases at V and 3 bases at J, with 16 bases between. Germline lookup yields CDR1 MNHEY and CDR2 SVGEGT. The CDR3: CASKLTLVNYEQYF. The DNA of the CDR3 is TGTGCCAGCAAACTTACCCTCGTAAACTACGAGCAGTACTTC.

The DNA for the CDR3 is TGTGCCAGCAGGGACACTAGCGACTACGAGCAGTACTTC. Amino acids: CASRDTSDYEQYF. V and J are TRBV4-2 and TRBJ2-7, with 7 bases aligning to TRBD2. The CDR3 extends over 13 amino acids. Germline assignment: CDR1 LGHNA and CDR2 YNFKEQ. Trimming at V came to 6 bases and at J to 3 bases, leaving 5 bases not matched to a gene.

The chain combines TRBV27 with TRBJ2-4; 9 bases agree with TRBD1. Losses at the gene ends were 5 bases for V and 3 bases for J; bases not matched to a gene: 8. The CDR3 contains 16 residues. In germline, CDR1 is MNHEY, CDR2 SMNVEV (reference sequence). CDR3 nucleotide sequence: TGTGCCAGCAGTCTGAGGACAGGGGCGGGCAAAAACATTCAGTACTTC. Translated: CASSLRTGAGKNIQYF.

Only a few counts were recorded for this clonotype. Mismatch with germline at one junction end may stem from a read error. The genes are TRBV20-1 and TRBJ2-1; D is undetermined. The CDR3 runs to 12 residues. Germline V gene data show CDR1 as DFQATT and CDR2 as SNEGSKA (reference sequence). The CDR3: CSARGLRDEQFF. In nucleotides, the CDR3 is TGCAGTGCCAGAGGCCTAAGAGATGAGCAGTTCTTC.